Each of the 20 T cell receptor beta chains below was sequenced from the same sample in a study of T cell responses to AZD1222 COVID-19 vaccine. Clones were sequenced by immunoSEQ multiplex PCR, and TCRdb holds only the in-frame ones, with some missing. The sample lists 65,000 to 80,000 clones, about 80% seen once, with roughly 1.3% in the top ten. Specimen: peripheral blood, collected 28 days after the second AZD1222 dose. The receptors derive from an adult who received the AZD1222 COVID-19 vaccine.

The chain employs TRBV6-2 or TRBV6-3 and TRBJ2-5; D is ambiguous. The CDR3 extends over 15 amino acids. V lost 0 bases and J lost 5, with 13 bases in between. CDR1 and CDR2 (germline): MNHEY, SVGEGT. For the CDR3, the DNA is TGTGCCAGCAGTTACTCCTTACACCCTGGGGAGACCCAGTACTTC. Residues: CASSYSLHPGETQYF.

V and J are TRBV7-2 and TRBJ2-5; TRBD2 is a possible D gene (6 bases). CDR1 and CDR2 from the germline V gene are SGHTA and FQGNSA. V lost 6 bases to trimming and J lost 5 bases, with 16 bases between them. There are 14 residues in the CDR3. CDR3 nucleotide sequence: TGTGCCAGCAGTTGGGACTCGATCCGGGAGACCCAGTACTTC. Amino acids: CASSWDSIRETQYF.

The rearrangement uses TRBV9 and TRBJ2-1, with TRBD2 matching 11 bases. Germline CDR1 and CDR2: SGDLS and YYNGEE. J gave up 7 bases and V 0 bases, and 9 bases lay outside the gene matches. This CDR3 spans 17 amino acids. The chain's CDR3 is CASSVGSLAGGGNEQFF. In DNA, the CDR3 is TGTGCCAGCAGCGTAGGGTCGCTAGCGGGAGGTGGGAATGAGCAGTTCTTC.

V is TRBV28 and J is TRBJ1-5; D is ambiguous. The CDR3 loop spans 15 amino acids. With 7 bases removed from V and 5 bases from J, the gap between germline ends came to 18 bases. CDR1 is MDHEN, CDR2 SYDVKM, per germline. The CDR3 DNA sequence: TGTGCCAGCACTCTACGTCAGGCTAATCATCAGCCCCAGCATTTT. Translating gives CASTLRQANHQPQHF.

This clone appeared a single time. The chain links TRBV28 to TRBJ2-4; 8 bases are shared with TRBD1. Germline trimming cut 7 bases from V and 5 bases from J; bases unmatched to any gene: 10. This CDR3 is 15 amino acids long. Germline CDR1 MDHEN, CDR2 SYDVKM. The CDR3 loop reads CASILDREDENIQYF. CDR3 in DNA: TGTGCCAGCATCCTGGACAGGGAGGATGAAAACATTCAGTACTTC.

The chain employs TRBV28 and TRBJ2-7, with 11 bases aligning to TRBD1. After removal of 11 bases from V and 7 bases from J, the junction contained 13 bases not matched to a gene. The CDR3 has 14 residues. Germline values: CDR1 MDHEN, CDR2 SYDVKM. CDR3 loop: CAPLRTGGLREQYF. CDR3 coding DNA: TGTGCCCCCCTAAGGACAGGGGGCCTAAGGGAGCAGTACTTC.

The chain links TRBV6-2 or TRBV6-3 to TRBJ2-1; the D gene is possibly TRBD1 (6 bases). Germline V lookup: CDR1 MNHEY, CDR2 SVGEGT. This CDR3 spans 13 amino acids. The V and J ends lost 4 bases and 4 bases respectively, with 8 bases between them. CDR3: CASSLDRYNEQFF. CDR3 in DNA: TGTGCCAGCAGTTTAGACAGGTACAATGAGCAGTTCTTC.

CDR3 residues: CASSYGGFGNTIYF. The CDR3 region has the DNA TGTGCCAGCAGTTACGGTGGCTTTGGAAACACCATATATTTT. V usage is TRBV6-5 and J usage is TRBJ1-3, with D uncertain. Germline V gives CDR1 MNHEY, CDR2 SVGAGI. CDR3 length: 14 amino acids. Trimming pared 2 bases from V and 3 bases from J, leaving 8 bases between.

This chain links TRBV29-1 with TRBJ2-7, with D uncertain. CDR1 and CDR2 from the germline V gene are SQVTM and ANQGSEA. V was pared by 3 bases and J by 0 bases, with 6 bases between. The CDR3 is 12 amino acids. This CDR3 is CSVEGISYEQYF. CDR3 coding DNA: TGCAGCGTTGAGGGAATCTCCTACGAGCAGTACTTC.

The chain combines TRBV30 with TRBJ2-7; 11 nucleotides agree with TRBD2. The length of the CDR3 is 15 residues. The J segment lost 1 base and the V segment lost 0 bases, leaving 2 bases of the junction unmatched. From germline, CDR1 is GTSNPN and CDR2 SVGIG (reference sequence). The CDR3 sequence: CAWSVGLAGSYEQYF. CDR3 in DNA: TGTGCCTGGAGTGTTGGACTAGCGGGTTCCTACGAGCAGTACTTC.

The chain combines TRBV30 with TRBJ1-5, with D possibly matching TRBD1 (6 bases). The CDR3 length is 15 residues. The germline CDR1 and CDR2 sequences are GTSNPN and SVGIG (reference sequence). Trimming shortened V by 1 base and J by 3 bases, and 13 bases separated the two germline ends. The CDR3 sequence: CAWSDGGRPNQPQHF. In DNA form, the CDR3 reads TGTGCCTGGAGTGACGGGGGGCGCCCCAATCAGCCCCAGCATTTT.

The chain couples TRBV7-2 to TRBJ2-3; the match to TRBD1 covers 7 bases. Losses at the gene ends were 5 bases for V and 4 bases for J; bases not matched to a gene: 6. Germline CDR1 is SGHTA and CDR2 is FQGNSA. The CDR3 is 14 residues long. The DNA for the CDR3 is TGTGCCAGCAGCCCAGGGACAGAAGCAGATACGCAGTATTTT. Protein product: CASSPGTEADTQYF.

The CDR3 nucleotides are TGTGCCAGCAGCCAATATACGGAGAACACTGAAGCTTTCTTT. Translating it yields CASSQYTENTEAFF. The chain is built from TRBV3-1 (or the pseudogene TRBV3-2) and TRBJ1-1; D remains unclear. The germline V and J ends were trimmed by 2 bases and 1 base, with 8 bases remaining between them. This CDR3 spans 14 amino acids. Germline-derived CDR1 and CDR2 are LGHDT and YNNKEL (reference sequence).

This sequence joins TRBV19 and TRBJ2-2; 10 bases fit TRBD1. The J segment lost 6 bases and the V segment lost 6 bases, leaving 13 bases of the junction unmatched. Germline values: CDR1 LNHDA, CDR2 SQIVND (reference sequence). The CDR3 runs 17 residues. CDR3 protein: CASSRVGTGVGSGELFF. CDR3 nucleotide sequence: TGTGCCAGTAGCAGAGTAGGGACAGGGGTAGGGTCCGGGGAGCTGTTTTTT.

The DNA for the CDR3 is TGTGCCTGGAAGGGTAGGGTACCGAACTATGGCTACACCTTC. It specifies CAWKGRVPNYGYTF. The chain combines TRBV30 with TRBJ1-2; no firm D call. Looked up from germline, CDR1 is GTSNPN and CDR2 is SVGIG (reference sequence). The CDR3 runs 14 residues. V was trimmed by 4 bases and J by 2 bases, leaving 14 bases between them.

The chain couples TRBV5-1 to TRBJ2-2; TRBD2 aligns across 9 bases. Losses at the gene ends were 3 bases for V and 5 bases for J; bases not matched to a gene: 8. This CDR3 is 16 amino acids long. Germline V gene lookup returns CDR1 SGHRS and CDR2 YFSETQ. This CDR3 reads CASSYYSGSRTGELFF. The CDR3 DNA is TGCGCCAGCAGCTACTATAGCGGGAGTCGGACCGGGGAGCTGTTTTTT.

The CDR3 nucleotides read TGTGCCAGCAGCCTTGTAGTGGGGACAGATAATCAGCCCCAGCATTTT. This encodes CASSLVVGTDNQPQHF. V usage is TRBV7-9 and J usage is TRBJ1-5; 7 bases fit TRBD1. Germline V gene sequence: CDR1 SEHNR, CDR2 FQNEAQ (reference sequence). This CDR3 contains 16 residues. J gave up 4 bases and V 5 bases, and 11 bases lay outside the gene matches.

The chain is built from TRBV6-2 or TRBV6-3 and TRBJ2-1; 7 bases map to TRBD2. J lost 2 bases, V lost 5 bases, and 3 bases had no gene match. This CDR3 has 14 amino acids. Germline V gene lookup returns CDR1 MNHEY and CDR2 SVGEGT. The CDR3 loop is CASSTGTTYNEQFF. DNA for the CDR3: TGTGCCAGCAGTACCGGGACTACCTACAATGAGCAGTTCTTC.

V and J are TRBV18 and TRBJ1-5, with D uncertain. V lost 1 base to trimming and J lost 7 bases, with 8 bases between them. Germline loops: CDR1 KGHSH, CDR2 LQKENI. This CDR3 region has 13 residues. The CDR3 DNA follows: TGTGCCAGCTCACCACGGGCGGACCAGCCCCAGCATTTT. This encodes CASSPRADQPQHF.

The chain is built from TRBV7-9 and TRBJ2-7; 7 nucleotides agree with TRBD2. V shed 5 bases, J shed 2 bases, and the junction held 21 bases outside the gene matches. The CDR3 loop spans 19 amino acids. Looked up from germline, CDR1 is SEHNR and CDR2 is FQNEAQ (reference sequence). This chain's CDR3 is CASSAIFGVGSSGPYEQYF. CDR3 in DNA: TGTGCCAGCAGCGCGATATTCGGGGTGGGCTCTAGCGGCCCCTACGAGCAGTACTTC.